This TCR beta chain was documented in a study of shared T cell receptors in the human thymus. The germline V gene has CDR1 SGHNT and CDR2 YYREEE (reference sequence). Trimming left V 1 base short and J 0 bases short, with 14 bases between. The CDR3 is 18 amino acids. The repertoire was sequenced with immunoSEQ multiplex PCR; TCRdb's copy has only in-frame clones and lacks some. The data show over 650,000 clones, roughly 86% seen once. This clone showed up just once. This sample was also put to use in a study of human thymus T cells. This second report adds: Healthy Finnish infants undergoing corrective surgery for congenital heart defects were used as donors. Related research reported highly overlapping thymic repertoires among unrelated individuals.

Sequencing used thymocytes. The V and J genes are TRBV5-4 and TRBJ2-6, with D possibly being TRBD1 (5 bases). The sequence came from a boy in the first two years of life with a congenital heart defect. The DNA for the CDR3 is TGTGCCAGCAGCTTGTTTCCCAGGGTGAACTCTGGGGCCAACGTCCTGACTTTC. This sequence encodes CASSLFPRVNSGANVLTF.